A selection of T cell receptor beta chains follows, all from one sample in a study of metastatic and nonmetastatic thyroid tumors. From the PCR reads, TCRdb re-called clones with MiXCR. The table has 40,000 or so clones, roughly 27% seen once. The specimen sequenced was blood. The receptors come from a female donor with papillary thyroid cancer or a benign thyroid nodule (not recorded which). Some clones in this sample may be carry-over from other donors' samples. Each CDR3 is given with its conserved first and last residue. A D gene is named only where the DNA matches it firmly. Size tells how often a clone was seen (once, few, many) or the class of an expanded clone, and some rows leave it out.

clone_size,v_call,j_call,d_call,cdr3_aa,cdr3_nt
-,TRBV30,TRBJ1-6,-,CASGIRQYSPLHF,TGTGCCTCCGGAATTAGACAGTATTCACCCCTCCACTTT
few,TRBV6-1,TRBJ1-5,-,CASSRGGNQPQHF,TGTGCCAGCAGCAGGGGTGGCAATCAGCCCCAGCATTTT
-,TRBV9,TRBJ2-3,TRBD2,CASSSTTSGGTDTQYF,TGTGCCAGCAGCTCAACGACTAGCGGGGGCACAGATACGCAGTATTTT
many,TRBV14,TRBJ2-5,-,CASSQVLETQYF,TGTGCCAGCAGCCAAGTTTTGGAGACCCAGTACTTC
-,TRBV5-1,TRBJ2-5,-,CATRAVQYGAQFQETQYF,TGTGCCACCAGGGCGGTACAGTACGGAGCCCAGTTCCAAGAGACCCAGTACTTC
many,TRBV5-6,TRBJ1-5,TRBD1,CASSHTGTGGGQPQHF,TGTGCCAGCAGCCATACCGGGACAGGGGGTGGTCAGCCCCAGCATTTT
-,TRBV2,TRBJ2-7,TRBD1,CATQPGQQYEQYF,TGTGCCACCCAACCGGGACAGCAATACGAGCAGTACTTC
medium-sized,TRBV30,TRBJ2-7,TRBD1,CSWDRGNEQYF,TGTTCGTGGGACAGGGGGAACGAGCAGTACTTC
-,TRBV2,TRBJ1-2,-,CVSVEDNHGYTF,TGTGTCAGCGTAGAAGACAACCATGGCTACACATTC
many,TRBV5-6,TRBJ1-1,-,CASSLWGANTEAFF,TGTGCCAGCAGCTTATGGGGGGCGAACACTGAAGCTTTCTTT